A selection of T cell receptor beta chains follows, all from one sample in a study of shared clonotypes between healthy human individuals. Profiled with immunoSEQ multiplex PCR; TCRdb holds only in-frame clones, not every one. The table has about 1.1 million clones, approximately 80% seen once. The sequencing sample was made of memory CD4+ T cells from PBMCs. The receptors derive from a man younger than 30 in good health. Some clones in this sample may be carry-over from other donors' samples. Both conserved end residues are part of each CDR3. The order of the fields is clone size, J gene, V gene, D gene, CDR3 DNA, CDR3 protein. D genes are given only for firm matches. Not every row has a clone size; where given, it reads once, few, many or a size class.

>few|TRBJ2-2|TRBV4-1|NA
TGCGCCAGCAGCCAAGAACGGGATAGGGGCACCGGGGAGCTGTTTTTT
CASSQERDRGTGELFF
>NA|TRBJ2-2|TRBV6-6|NA
TGTGCCAGCAGGTCAGGGACGGACACCGGGGAGCTGCCTTTT
CASRSGTDTGELPF
>NA|TRBJ2-2|TRBV4-2|NA
TGTGCCAGCAGCCAAGTAAAAGGAGGGGTTGGTCTCCCGAACACCGGGGAGCTGTTTTTT
CASSQVKGGVGLPNTGELFF
>NA|TRBJ2-5|TRBV28|TRBD2
TGTGCCAGCAGTCCCGGGACTAGCCACCAAGAGACCCAGTACTTC
CASSPGTSHQETQYF
>NA|TRBJ1-5|TRBV7-9|NA
TGTGCCAGCAGTCACACAGGTAGCAATCAGCCCCAGCATTTT
CASSHTGSNQPQHF
>NA|TRBJ2-5|TRBV28|TRBD2
TGTGCCAGCAGCGCGGGAGATCTGAGAGAGACCCAGTACTTC
CASSAGDLRETQYF
>once|TRBJ2-6|TRBV28|NA
TGTGCCAGCAGTCTCGTGCGGCAGGCCTACTCTGGGGCCAACGTCCTGACTTTC
CASSLVRQAYSGANVLTF
>NA|TRBJ1-6|TRBV30|NA
TGTGCCTGGAACATAGGTTCACCCCTCCACTTT
CAWNIGSPLHF
>NA|TRBJ2-1|TRBV7-9|NA
TGTGCCAGCAGCCCTCCAGGTTCCGGGGATAATGAGCAGTTCTTC
CASSPPGSGDNEQFF
>NA|TRBJ1-4|TRBV4-2|TRBD1
TGTGCCAGCACCAGAAAGGGGACAGGAGAGGAAAAACTGTTTTTT
CASTRKGTGEEKLFF